This T cell receptor (beta chain) was sequenced for a study of Ad26.COV2.S vaccination and SARS-CoV-2 variants. Across the study: Intramuscularly, Ad26.COV2.S was given either once or twice, 56 days apart.

Measured with immunoSEQ multiplex PCR; TCRdb has only the in-frame clones, and not every one. The table shows 450,000 to 550,000 clones, with about 88% occurring only once. The sample holds one count of this clone. Its antigen is unknown. Noted treatment: some 19 received Ad26.COV2.S at low or high dose, single or two shots; roughly 5 received placebo; per-sample allocation not given. After the first vaccine or placebo injection, samples were drawn on day 63. An adult aged 18-55 years in Boston served as the donor. Whole-study results and caveats: Reported findings describe substantial breadth in spike-specific CD8+ and CD4+ T cell responses following vaccination.

Sequencing was performed on peripheral blood, taken in a trial of Ad26.COV2.S vaccine versus placebo. The TCR comes from a person aged 18-60 years who received the Ad26.COV2.S COVID-19 vaccine or a placebo.

The CDR3 nucleotides read TGTGCCAGCAGCGTGGACTCCCGGTGGACCGGGGAGCTGTTTTTT. Encoded protein: CASSVDSRWTGELFF. This sequence joins TRBV9 and TRBJ2-2, with D tentatively TRBD2 (5 bases). In germline, CDR1 is SGDLS, CDR2 YYNGEE. V shed 2 bases and J shed 5 bases, with 13 bases lying between them. The CDR3 is 15 amino acids.